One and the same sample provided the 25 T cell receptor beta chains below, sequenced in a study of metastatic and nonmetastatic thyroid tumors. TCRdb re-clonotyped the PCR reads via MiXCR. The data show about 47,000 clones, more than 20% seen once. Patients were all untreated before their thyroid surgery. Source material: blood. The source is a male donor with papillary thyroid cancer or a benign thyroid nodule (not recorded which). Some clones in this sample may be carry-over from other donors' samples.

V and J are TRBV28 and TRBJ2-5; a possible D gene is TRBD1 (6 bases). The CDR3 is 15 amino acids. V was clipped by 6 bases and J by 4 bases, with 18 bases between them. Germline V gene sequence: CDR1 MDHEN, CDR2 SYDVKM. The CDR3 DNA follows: TGTGCCAGCAGCCCAGGGCTAGGGGGAATAGAGACCCAGTACTTC. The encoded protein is CASSPGLGGIETQYF.

The CDR3 nucleotides read TGCGCCAGCAGCCCCGGAGTACAGGGGTACACTGAAGCTTTCTTT. It encodes CASSPGVQGYTEAFF. The chain joins TRBV4-3 to TRBJ1-1; 7 bases are shared with TRBD1. The CDR3 is made up of 15 amino acids. Per germline, CDR1 LGHNA and CDR2 YSLEER. J was trimmed by 3 bases and V by 4 bases; bases with no gene match: 8.

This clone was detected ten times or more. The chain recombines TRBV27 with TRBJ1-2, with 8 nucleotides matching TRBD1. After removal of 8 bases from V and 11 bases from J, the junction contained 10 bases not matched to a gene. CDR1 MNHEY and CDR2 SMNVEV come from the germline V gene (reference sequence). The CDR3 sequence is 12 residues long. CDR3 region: CASADRTGRYTF. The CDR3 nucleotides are TGTGCCAGCGCCGACAGGACAGGGAGGTACACCTTC.

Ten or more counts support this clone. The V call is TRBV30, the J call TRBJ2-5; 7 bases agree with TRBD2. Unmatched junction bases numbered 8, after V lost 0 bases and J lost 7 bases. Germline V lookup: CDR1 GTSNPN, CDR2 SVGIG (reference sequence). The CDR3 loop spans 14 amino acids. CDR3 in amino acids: CAWSVGGGGRTQYF. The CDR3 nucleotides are TGTGCCTGGAGTGTAGGTGGGGGGGGACGGACCCAGTACTTC.

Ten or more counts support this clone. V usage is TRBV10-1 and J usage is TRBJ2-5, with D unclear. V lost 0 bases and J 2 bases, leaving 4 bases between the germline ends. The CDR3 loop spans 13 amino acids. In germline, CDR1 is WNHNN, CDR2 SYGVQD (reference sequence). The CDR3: CASSESQQETQYF. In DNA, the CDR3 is TGCGCCAGCAGTGAGTCCCAGCAAGAGACCCAGTACTTC.

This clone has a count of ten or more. Written as DNA, the CDR3 is TGTGCCAGCAGAGGGACGGTGACTTACGAGCAGTACTTC. Amino acids: CASRGTVTYEQYF. The chain links TRBV27 to TRBJ2-7; the D gene could be TRBD1 or TRBD2 (5 bases each). Germline V lookup: CDR1 MNHEY, CDR2 SMNVEV (reference sequence). V gave up 6 bases and J gave up 4 bases, with 13 bases separating them. This CDR3 has 13 amino acids.

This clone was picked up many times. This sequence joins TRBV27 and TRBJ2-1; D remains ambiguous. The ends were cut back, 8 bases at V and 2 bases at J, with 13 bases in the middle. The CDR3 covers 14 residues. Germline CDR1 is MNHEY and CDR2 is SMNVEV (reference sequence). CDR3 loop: CASGVPGAYNEQFF. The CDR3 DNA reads TGTGCCAGCGGTGTACCTGGCGCCTACAATGAGCAGTTCTTC.

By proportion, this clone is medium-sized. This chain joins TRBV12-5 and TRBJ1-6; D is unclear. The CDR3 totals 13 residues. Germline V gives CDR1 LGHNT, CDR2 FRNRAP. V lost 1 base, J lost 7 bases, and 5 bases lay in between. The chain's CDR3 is CASGLGGNSPLHF. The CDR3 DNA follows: TGTGCTAGTGGTTTGGGCGGGAATTCACCCCTCCACTTT.

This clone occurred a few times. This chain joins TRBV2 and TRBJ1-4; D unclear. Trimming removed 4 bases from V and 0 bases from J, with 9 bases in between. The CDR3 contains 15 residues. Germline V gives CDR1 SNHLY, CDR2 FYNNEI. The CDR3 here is CASSGDSATNEKLFF. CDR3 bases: TGTGCCAGCAGTGGTGACTCGGCAACTAATGAAAAACTGTTTTTT.

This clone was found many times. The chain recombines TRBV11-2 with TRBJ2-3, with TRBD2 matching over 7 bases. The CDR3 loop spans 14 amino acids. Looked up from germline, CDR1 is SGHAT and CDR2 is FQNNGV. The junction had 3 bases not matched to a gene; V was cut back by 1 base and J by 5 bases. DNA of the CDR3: TGTGCCAGCAGCTTAGGGACTAGGGGAGATACGCAGTATTTT. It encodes CASSLGTRGDTQYF.

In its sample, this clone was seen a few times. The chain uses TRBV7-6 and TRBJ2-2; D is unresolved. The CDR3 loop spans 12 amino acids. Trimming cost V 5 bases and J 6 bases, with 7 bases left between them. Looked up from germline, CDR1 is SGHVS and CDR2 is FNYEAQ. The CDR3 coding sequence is TGTGCCAGCAGCCCGGACGCCGGGGAGCTGTTTTTT. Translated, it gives CASSPDAGELFF.

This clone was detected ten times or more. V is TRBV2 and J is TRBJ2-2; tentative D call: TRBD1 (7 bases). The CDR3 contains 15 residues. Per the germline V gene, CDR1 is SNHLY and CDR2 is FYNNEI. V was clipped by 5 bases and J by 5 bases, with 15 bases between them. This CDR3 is CASSPRTGGTGELFF. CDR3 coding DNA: TGTGCCAGCAGTCCTCGGACAGGAGGGACCGGGGAGCTGTTTTTT.

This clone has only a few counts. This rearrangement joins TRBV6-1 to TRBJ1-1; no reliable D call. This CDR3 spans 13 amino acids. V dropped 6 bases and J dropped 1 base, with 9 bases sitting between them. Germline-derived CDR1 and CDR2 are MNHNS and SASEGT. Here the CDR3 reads CASSQSRNTEAFF. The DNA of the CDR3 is TGTGCCAGCAGCCAGTCAAGGAACACTGAAGCTTTCTTT.

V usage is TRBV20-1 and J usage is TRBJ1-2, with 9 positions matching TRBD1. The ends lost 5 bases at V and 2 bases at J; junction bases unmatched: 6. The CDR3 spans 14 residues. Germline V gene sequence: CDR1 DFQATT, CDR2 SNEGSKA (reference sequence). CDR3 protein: CSADPGTGNYGYTF. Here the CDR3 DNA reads TGCAGTGCTGACCCTGGGACAGGGAACTATGGCTACACCTTC.

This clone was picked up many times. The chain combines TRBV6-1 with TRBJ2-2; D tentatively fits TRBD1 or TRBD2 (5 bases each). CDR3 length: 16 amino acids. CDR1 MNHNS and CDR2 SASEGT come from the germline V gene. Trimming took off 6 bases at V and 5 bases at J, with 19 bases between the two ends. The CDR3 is CASRVPRGSGTGELFF. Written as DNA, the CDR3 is TGTGCCAGCAGGGTCCCTCGGGGCTCGGGGACCGGGGAGCTGTTTTTT.

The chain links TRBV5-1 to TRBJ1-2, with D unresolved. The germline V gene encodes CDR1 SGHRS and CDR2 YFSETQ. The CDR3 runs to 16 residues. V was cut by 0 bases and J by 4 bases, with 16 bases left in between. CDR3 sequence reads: CASSLAPGSDVYGYTF. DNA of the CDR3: TGCGCCAGCAGCTTGGCGCCAGGATCAGACGTCTATGGCTACACCTTC. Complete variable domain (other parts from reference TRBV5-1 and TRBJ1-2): KAGVTQTPRYLIKTRGQQVTLSCSPISGHRSVSWYQQTPGQGLQFLFEYFSETQRNKGNFPGRFSGRQFSNSRSEMNVSTLELGDSALYLCASSLAPGSDVYGYTFGSGTRLTVV.

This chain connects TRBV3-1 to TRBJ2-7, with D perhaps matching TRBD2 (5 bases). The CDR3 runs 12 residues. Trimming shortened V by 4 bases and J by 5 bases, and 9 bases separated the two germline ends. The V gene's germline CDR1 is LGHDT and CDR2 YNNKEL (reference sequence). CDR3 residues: CASSPQADEQYF. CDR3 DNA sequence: TGTGCCAGCAGCCCCCAAGCGGACGAGCAGTACTTC.

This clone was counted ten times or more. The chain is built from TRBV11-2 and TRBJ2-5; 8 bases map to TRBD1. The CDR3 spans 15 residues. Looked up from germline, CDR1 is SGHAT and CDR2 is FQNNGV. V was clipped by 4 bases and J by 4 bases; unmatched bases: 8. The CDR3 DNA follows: TGTGCCAGCAGCTCCGGGGCACAGGGGGGAGAGACCCAGTACTTC. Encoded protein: CASSSGAQGGETQYF.

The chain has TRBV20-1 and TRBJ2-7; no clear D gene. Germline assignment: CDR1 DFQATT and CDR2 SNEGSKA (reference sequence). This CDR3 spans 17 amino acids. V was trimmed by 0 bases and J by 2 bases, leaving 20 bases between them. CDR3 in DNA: TGCAGTGCTAGAGATCCCCTCGCTAGAGGCCAAACCTACGAGCAGTACTTC. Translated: CSARDPLARGQTYEQYF.

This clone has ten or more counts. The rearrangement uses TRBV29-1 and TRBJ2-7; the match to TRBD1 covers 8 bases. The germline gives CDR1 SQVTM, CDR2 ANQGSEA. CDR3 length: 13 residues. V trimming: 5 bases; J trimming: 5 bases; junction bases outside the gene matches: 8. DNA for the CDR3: TGCAGCGTTCCTGGACAGGGAAAGAACGAGCAGTACTTC. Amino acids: CSVPGQGKNEQYF.

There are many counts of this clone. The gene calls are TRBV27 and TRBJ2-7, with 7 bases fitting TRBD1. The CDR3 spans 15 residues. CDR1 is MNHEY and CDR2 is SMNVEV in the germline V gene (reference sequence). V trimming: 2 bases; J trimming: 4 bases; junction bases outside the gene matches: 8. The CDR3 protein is CASSLNRDRLYEQYF. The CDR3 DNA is TGTGCCAGCAGTTTAAATAGGGACAGATTATACGAGCAGTACTTC.

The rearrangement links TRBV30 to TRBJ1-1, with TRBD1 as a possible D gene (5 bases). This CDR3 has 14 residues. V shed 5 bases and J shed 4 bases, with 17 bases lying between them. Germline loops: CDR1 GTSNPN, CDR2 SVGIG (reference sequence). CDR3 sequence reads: CAWGRDVEGTEAFF. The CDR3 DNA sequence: TGTGCCTGGGGCCGGGACGTTGAGGGCACTGAAGCTTTCTTT.

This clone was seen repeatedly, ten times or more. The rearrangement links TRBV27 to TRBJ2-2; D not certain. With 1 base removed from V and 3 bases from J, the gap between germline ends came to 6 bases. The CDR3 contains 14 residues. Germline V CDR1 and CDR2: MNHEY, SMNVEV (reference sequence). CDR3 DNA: TGTGCCAGCAGTTTATTCCTTTACACCGGGGAGCTGTTTTTT. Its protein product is CASSLFLYTGELFF.

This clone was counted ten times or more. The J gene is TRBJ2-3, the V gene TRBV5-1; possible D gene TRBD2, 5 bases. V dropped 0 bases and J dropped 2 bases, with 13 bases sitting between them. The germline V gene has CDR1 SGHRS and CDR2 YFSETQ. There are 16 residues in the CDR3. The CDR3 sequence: CASSLAGDLLTDTQYF. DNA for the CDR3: TGCGCCAGCAGCTTGGCCGGGGATCTCCTCACAGATACGCAGTATTTT.

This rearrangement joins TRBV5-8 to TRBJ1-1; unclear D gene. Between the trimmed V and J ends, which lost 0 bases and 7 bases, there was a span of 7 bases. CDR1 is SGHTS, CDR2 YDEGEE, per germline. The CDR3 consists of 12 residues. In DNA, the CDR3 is TGTGCCAGCAGCTTGGGGACCCTTGAAGCTTTCTTT. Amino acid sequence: CASSLGTLEAFF.